The next 18 T cell receptor beta chains were all read from a single sample in a study of beta chain features in type 1 diabetes. Isolated RNA was reverse transcribed in full, so expressed TCRB transcripts were sequenced. TCRdb's copy holds only in-frame clones and misses some; the assay was immunoSEQ multiplex PCR. The data show fewer than 550,000 clones, with approximately 10% seen just once and over 0.035% held by the top ten. Sequenced: naive CD4+ T cells from blood. These receptors all stem from a woman between 18 and 29 years old in good health.

This clone was seen a few times. V and J are TRBV4-1 and TRBJ2-7; D is perhaps TRBD1 (6 bases). Trimming pared 4 bases from V and 2 bases from J, leaving 15 bases between. This CDR3 spans 15 amino acids. Germline loops: CDR1 MGHRA, CDR2 YSYEKL. CDR3 in DNA: TGCGCCAGCAGCCCGGGGACACCGGCGGCCTACGAGCAGTACGTC. Its protein product is CASSPGTPAAYEQYV.

This clone was observed a few times. V is TRBV7-9 and J is TRBJ2-6; D remains ambiguous. The germline gives CDR1 SEHNR, CDR2 FQNEAQ (reference sequence). Trimming removed 2 bases at V and 0 bases at J, with 14 bases between. This CDR3 has 18 amino acids. CDR3 sequence (DNA): TGTGCCAGCAGCTTATTCAACCGGCAGAGCTCTGGGGCCAACGTCCTGACTTTC. This translates into CASSLFNRQSSGANVLTF.

The table lists this clone with a few counts. J is TRBJ2-3 and V is TRBV27; 9 bases fit TRBD1. The germline gives CDR1 MNHEY, CDR2 SMNVEV (reference sequence). The V and J ends lost 6 bases and 4 bases, in that order; junction bases with no gene match: 5. This CDR3 has 14 residues. The CDR3 reads CASRPGQGPDTQYF. The CDR3 DNA reads TGTGCCAGCAGACCGGGACAGGGTCCAGATACGCAGTATTTT.

CDR3 amino acids: CASSPIAQDTQYF. Written as DNA, the CDR3 is TGCGCCAGCAGCCCAATAGCGCAAGATACGCAGTATTTT. The genes are TRBV5-1 and TRBJ2-3; D is perhaps TRBD2 (5 bases). CDR1 and CDR2 from the germline V gene are SGHRS and YFSETQ. V dropped 4 bases and J dropped 5 bases, with 11 bases sitting between them. There are 13 residues in the CDR3.

This clone was counted between two and nine times. This chain uses TRBV2 with TRBJ2-5, with 11 positions matching TRBD1. Losses at the gene ends were 8 bases for V and 7 bases for J; bases not matched to a gene: 9. The CDR3 loop spans 14 amino acids. Germline lookup yields CDR1 SNHLY and CDR2 FYNNEI. CDR3 in amino acids: CASGRDRGVGTQYF. Written as DNA, the CDR3 is TGTGCCAGCGGCCGGGACAGGGGGGTAGGGACCCAGTACTTC.

The chain employs TRBV7-3 and TRBJ2-2, with a tentative D call TRBD1 (6 bases). CDR1 and CDR2 from the germline V gene are SGHTA and FQGTGA. The CDR3 runs to 16 residues. V was clipped by 4 bases and J by 10 bases, with 22 bases between them. The CDR3: CASSSYGTTGGVELFF. CDR3 DNA: TGTGCCAGCAGCTCCTACGGGACAACAGGAGGTGTGGAGCTGTTTTTT.

J is TRBJ2-3 and V is TRBV9; D ambiguous. CDR1 and CDR2 from the germline V gene are SGDLS and YYNGEE. Trimming stripped 4 bases from V and 2 bases from J, with 20 bases between. CDR3 length: 17 residues. CDR3: CASSQRPARPNTDTQYF. CDR3 DNA: TGTGCCAGCAGCCAAAGACCGGCCCGCCCCAACACAGATACGCAGTATTTT.

There are a few counts of this clone. This chain links TRBV30 with TRBJ2-7; tentative D call: TRBD2 (6 bases). The CDR3 sequence is 14 residues long. Germline CDR1 is GTSNPN and CDR2 is SVGIG (reference sequence). Trimming pared 0 bases from V and 0 bases from J, leaving 9 bases between. CDR3 loop: CAWSVGGVSYEQYF. CDR3 bases: TGTGCCTGGAGTGTAGGCGGGGTCTCCTACGAGCAGTACTTC.

The table lists this clone with a few counts. The chain joins TRBV7-9 to TRBJ2-3; no clear D. The CDR3 length is 14 residues. The germline V gene encodes CDR1 SEHNR and CDR2 FQNEAQ (reference sequence). V was shortened by 3 bases and J by 0 bases, with 7 bases between the two germline ends. The CDR3 DNA reads TGTGCCAGCAGCTTCCTTCTTAGCACAGATACGCAGTATTTT. Encoded protein: CASSFLLSTDTQYF.

This clone was counted a few times. CDR3 DNA: TGTGCCAGCAGCCCCAGGGCTATCAACTATGGCTACACCTTC. Its translation is CASSPRAINYGYTF. The chain joins TRBV7-2 to TRBJ1-2, with D possibly being TRBD1 (5 bases). The CDR3 is made up of 14 amino acids. The germline V and J ends were trimmed by 5 bases and 2 bases, with 12 bases remaining between them. Looked up from germline, CDR1 is SGHTA and CDR2 is FQGNSA.

This chain connects TRBV10-3 to TRBJ2-3; possible D gene TRBD2, 6 bases. Germline V gives CDR1 ENHRY, CDR2 SYGVKD. There are 13 residues in the CDR3. Trimming left V 10 bases short and J 3 bases short, with 14 bases between. CDR3 protein: CATEGPGTDTQYF. CDR3 sequence (DNA): TGTGCCACGGAGGGGCCGGGGACAGATACGCAGTATTTT.

V gene TRBV5-4 combines with J gene TRBJ1-6; 9 bases match TRBD1. V lost 10 bases and J lost 6; bases outside the gene matches: 14. CDR1 is SGHNT and CDR2 is YYREEE in the germline V gene (reference sequence). The CDR3 extends over 16 amino acids. The CDR3 DNA reads as TGTGCCGGGAGGAGACAGGGGGGCATTTCTAATTCACCCCTCCACTTT. It codes for CAGRRQGGISNSPLHF.

This rearrangement joins TRBV20-1 to TRBJ1-1; 9 nucleotides match TRBD1. This CDR3 has 11 amino acids. CDR1 and CDR2 from the germline V gene are DFQATT and SNEGSKA (reference sequence). The junction had 6 bases not matched to a gene; V was cut back by 6 bases and J by 10 bases. CDR3 DNA: TGCAGTGCCTGGACAGGGGACCGAGCTTTCTTT. It encodes CSAWTGDRAFF.

This clone turned up a few times. The CDR3 coding sequence is TGTGCCAGCAGCTTAGGGCAATACGGAGCCCAGCATTTT. Residues: CASSLGQYGAQHF. The chain couples TRBV7-2 to TRBJ1-5, with D unresolved. Germline V lookup: CDR1 SGHTA, CDR2 FQGNSA. The CDR3 is made up of 13 amino acids. Deletions cut 1 base from V and 11 bases from J, with 12 bases between.

This clone has a handful of counts. This sequence joins TRBV7-2 and TRBJ2-1; 12 bases line up with TRBD2. The CDR3 is 16 residues long. From germline, CDR1 is SGHTA and CDR2 FQGNSA. Trimming at V came to 4 bases and at J to 9 bases, leaving 10 bases not matched to a gene. CDR3 nucleotides: TGTGCCAGCAGCTCCACTTCGACTAGCGGGAGACCTGAGCAGTTCTTC. It translates to CASSSTSTSGRPEQFF.

V usage is TRBV4-1 and J usage is TRBJ2-5; weak D call: TRBD1 (6 bases). CDR1 and CDR2 (germline): MGHRA, YSYEKL. CDR3 size: 13 residues. V shed 4 bases and J shed 2 bases, with 8 bases lying between them. The CDR3, as DNA: TGCGCCAGCAGCCTCGGACAGCAAGAGACCCAGTACTTC. It codes for CASSLGQQETQYF.

With respect to this clone: Additional DNA sequences in this sample encode the identical CDR3. This chain joins TRBV7-3 and TRBJ2-6; D is unresolved. Germline assignment: CDR1 SGHTA and CDR2 FQGTGA. The CDR3 runs 13 residues. V lost 6 bases and J 1 base, leaving 4 bases between the germline ends. CDR3 in amino acids: CASRPSGANVLTF. CDR3 in DNA: TGTGCCAGCAGACCTTCTGGGGCCAACGTCCTGACTTTC.

The chain employs TRBV5-1 and TRBJ2-3, with TRBD2 as a possible D gene (7 bases). Germline V gene data show CDR1 as SGHRS and CDR2 as YFSETQ. CDR3 length equals 16 residues. Trimming shortened V by 0 bases and J by 7 bases, and 18 bases separated the two germline ends. DNA of the CDR3: TGCGCCAGCAGCTTGGCCAGGGGAGGGTTTGAAAATACGCAGTATTTT. It codes for CASSLARGGFENTQYF.